This passage covers 15 T cell receptor beta chains from one sample sequenced in a study of response to subunit inactivated influenza vaccine. TCRdb reanalysed the RT-PCR reads using MiXCR and keeps one entry per CDR3 protein. The table lists about 190,000 distinct CDR3 sequences, over 13% of them singletons. The specimen comprised CD8+ T cells sorted from PBMCs, sampled approximately 5 days after vaccination. Every receptor here comes from a man between 45 and 60 years old who received an inactivated influenza vaccine.

The chain couples TRBV7-8 to TRBJ2-3; D perhaps matches TRBD2 (6 bases). This CDR3 region has 17 residues. Per the germline V gene, CDR1 is SGHVS and CDR2 is FQNEAQ. V gave up 5 bases and J gave up 2 bases, with 20 bases separating them. The chain's CDR3 is CASSMGIAGTLTDTQYF. The CDR3 coding sequence is TGTGCCAGCAGCATGGGTATTGCAGGGACTCTCACAGATACGCAGTATTTT.

This clonotype has more than one count but fewer than ten. CDR3 DNA: TGTGCCACCAGTGGCTCGGGGGGCCACGAGCAGTACTTC. Its protein is CATSGSGGHEQYF. This chain uses TRBV24-1 with TRBJ2-7; weak D call: TRBD2 (7 bases). Looked up from germline, CDR1 is KGHDR and CDR2 is SFDVKD. The V and J ends lost 5 bases and 5 bases respectively, with 12 bases between them. The CDR3 length is 13 residues.

The sample holds a few counts of this clonotype. This rearrangement joins TRBV4-2 to TRBJ1-5; the D is unclear. V lost 0 bases and J lost 4, with 7 bases in between. There are 14 residues in the CDR3. The germline gives CDR1 LGHNA, CDR2 YNFKEQ. CDR3 amino acids: CASSQDEANQPQHF. The CDR3 region has the DNA TGTGCCAGCAGCCAAGATGAGGCTAATCAGCCCCAGCATTTT.

The rearrangement links TRBV18 to TRBJ2-3; D is unresolved. CDR1 and CDR2 from the germline V gene are KGHSH and LQKENI. CDR3 size: 13 residues. Trimming stripped 3 bases from V and 5 bases from J, with 9 bases between. The CDR3 bases are TGTGCCAGCTCACCTAGCTACGAAGATACGCAGTATTTT. As protein: CASSPSYEDTQYF.

CDR3 sequence (DNA): TGCGCCAGCAGCCAGATGGAGGGGGTAGGCTACGAGCAGTACTTC. It encodes CASSQMEGVGYEQYF. The chain recombines TRBV4-1 with TRBJ2-7; either TRBD1 or TRBD2 may fit D (6 bases each). V lost 3 bases and J 3 bases, leaving 15 bases between the germline ends. This CDR3 is 15 amino acids long. Germline CDR1 MGHRA, CDR2 YSYEKL.

V is TRBV11-2 and J is TRBJ2-1, with 8 positions matching TRBD1. Looked up from germline, CDR1 is SGHAT and CDR2 is FQNNGV. This CDR3 contains 17 residues. V was pared by 5 bases and J by 5 bases, with 14 bases of the junction left unmatched. The CDR3 is CASSRGQGGFGDNEQFF. CDR3 nucleotides: TGTGCCAGCAGCCGCGGACAGGGAGGTTTCGGGGACAATGAGCAGTTCTTC.

V is TRBV12-3 or TRBV12-4 and J is TRBJ2-5, with no clear D. The V and J ends lost 5 bases and 5 bases respectively, with 15 bases between them. The CDR3 has 14 residues. CDR3 sequence reads: CASSPPLGWETQYF. The CDR3 bases are TGTGCCAGCAGTCCCCCCTTAGGTTGGGAGACCCAGTACTTC.

This clonotype came up many times. The CDR3 is CASSEGNTIYF. The CDR3 DNA reads as TGTGCCAGCAGTGAAGGAAACACCATATATTTT. The V gene is TRBV25-1, the J gene TRBJ1-3; D gene uncertain. The CDR3 sequence is 11 residues long. Germline V gene sequence: CDR1 MGHDK, CDR2 SYGVNS. V lost 2 bases, J lost 4 bases, and 0 bases lay in between. The full variable domain, its missing parts supplied by reference TRBV25-1 and TRBJ1-3, is EADIYQTPRYLVIGTGKKITLECSQTMGHDKMYWYQQDPGMELHLIHYSYGVNSTEKGDLSSESTVSRIRTEHFPLTLESARPSHTSQYLCASSEGNTIYFGEGSWLTVV.

This clonotype was counted only a few times. The chain couples TRBV28 to TRBJ2-3; TRBD2 agrees at 12 bases. The V and J ends lost 6 bases and 7 bases, in that order; junction bases with no gene match: 17. The CDR3 extends over 18 amino acids. Germline assignment: CDR1 MDHEN and CDR2 SYDVKM. The CDR3 sequence: CASSLPPSLAGGRNTQYF. The CDR3 coding sequence is TGTGCCAGCAGCCTACCCCCCTCACTAGCGGGGGGACGAAATACGCAGTATTTT.

This chain connects TRBV28 to TRBJ2-7; D gene unclear. CDR1 and CDR2 (germline): MDHEN, SYDVKM. The CDR3 sequence is 17 residues long. Trimming shortened V by 4 bases and J by 7 bases, and 26 bases separated the two germline ends. CDR3 in amino acids: CASSSLRLTGGVGEQYF. The CDR3 DNA follows: TGTGCCAGCAGTTCCCTCCGATTGACGGGCGGTGTGGGGGAGCAGTACTTC.

The chain uses TRBV7-9 and TRBJ2-7; TRBD2 matches 7 bases. Trimming at V came to 3 bases and at J to 4 bases, leaving 6 bases not matched to a gene. The CDR3 runs to 14 residues. CDR1 is SEHNR, CDR2 FQNEAQ, per germline (reference sequence). The CDR3 reads CASSFSGTNYEQYF. Here the CDR3 DNA reads TGTGCCAGCAGCTTCTCCGGGACTAATTACGAGCAGTACTTC.

This clonotype was seen a few times. This rearrangement joins TRBV20-1 to TRBJ1-1, with D possibly TRBD1 on 5 matching bases. The germline V and J ends were trimmed by 2 bases and 0 bases, with 7 bases remaining between them. Germline CDR1 is DFQATT and CDR2 is SNEGSKA (reference sequence). The CDR3 has 13 amino acids. The CDR3 DNA reads as TGCAGTGCTAGAAAGGGGTTGAACACTGAAGCTTTCTTT. Its translation: CSARKGLNTEAFF.

This clonotype was detected a few times. The V and J genes are TRBV15 and TRBJ2-7; D not certain. Germline values: CDR1 LNHNV, CDR2 YYDKDF (reference sequence). This CDR3 contains 16 residues. V lost 0 bases, J lost 0 bases, and 12 bases lay in between. The CDR3 region has the DNA TGTGCCACCAGCAGAGATTTGTGGGGTCTCTCCTACGAGCAGTACTTC. Its protein product is CATSRDLWGLSYEQYF.

In its sample, this clonotype was seen many times. The genes are TRBV12-3 or TRBV12-4 and TRBJ2-7; maybe TRBD2 (6 bases). CDR3 length: 13 amino acids. V lost 5 bases, J lost 3 bases, and 11 bases lay in between. CDR3: CASSAGPNYEQYF. CDR3 nucleotides: TGTGCCAGCAGTGCGGGACCGAACTACGAGCAGTACTTC.

At least ten counts were recorded for this clonotype. The J gene is TRBJ2-7, the V gene TRBV29-1; 9 bases match TRBD1. V shed 0 bases, J shed 0 bases, and the junction held 6 bases outside the gene matches. CDR1 and CDR2 from the germline V gene are SQVTM and ANQGSEA. The CDR3 is 16 residues long. The CDR3 region has the DNA TGCAGCGTTGAAGAACACGGGACAGGGAGCTCCTACGAGCAGTACTTC. This translates into CSVEEHGTGSSYEQYF.